This is a list of T cell receptor beta chains from one sample in a study of T cell responses to AZD1222 COVID-19 vaccine. Here immunoSEQ multiplex PCR was the method, and the copy in TCRdb shows in-frame clones only, minus some. The sample consists of approximately 90,000 clones, more than 75% of them appearing once. Sequencing was performed on peripheral blood, taken on day 0 of AZD1222 vaccination. These receptor sequences come from an adult in good health. CDR3s include the opening cysteine and the closing phenylalanine or tryptophan. The order of the fields is CDR3 DNA, CDR3 protein, J gene, V gene, clone size, D gene. The D gene is left open where the match is weak. Only some rows state a clone size, as once, few, many or a class for expanded clones.

TGTGCCAGCAGTTTACGTACTTACACCGGGGAGCTGTTTTTT,CASSLRTYTGELFF,TRBJ2-2,TRBV27,-,-
TGTGCCAGCAGCTTGTCCCGACGGGGCACTGAAGCTTTCTTT,CASSLSRRGTEAFF,TRBJ1-1,TRBV7-9,-,-
TGTGCCAGCAGCCTCGGTGGGGGACTAGCGCCCGGGGAGCTGTTTTTT,CASSLGGGLAPGELFF,TRBJ2-2,TRBV11-3,-,TRBD2
TGTGCCAGCAGTGAAAGGTCTGTAGCGCATTTT,CASSERSVAHF,TRBJ1-5,TRBV2,-,-
TGTGCCAGCAGTTTATCTGGGACAGGGGTGCGGGAAAAACTGTTTTTT,CASSLSGTGVREKLFF,TRBJ1-4,TRBV27,-,TRBD1
TGCAGCGTCGCGGACGGAGGAAACACCATATATTTT,CSVADGGNTIYF,TRBJ1-3,TRBV29-1,-,-
TGTGCCAGTAGTGTTACCGGGACTAGCGGCCAAGAGACCCAGTACTTC,CASSVTGTSGQETQYF,TRBJ2-5,TRBV19,once,TRBD2
TGTGCCAGCAGCCCGGAGGGGAGGGGGAGTAACAATGAGCAGTTCTTC,CASSPEGRGSNNEQFF,TRBJ2-1,TRBV3-1/TRBV3-2,-,-
TGCAGTGCTGTGGAGGAGACCCAGTACTTC,CSAVEETQYF,TRBJ2-5,TRBV20-1,-,-
TGTGCCAGCAGACTAGCGAACACCGGGGAGCTGTTTTTT,CASRLANTGELFF,TRBJ2-2,TRBV6-5,-,-
TGTGCCAGCAGGTCCGGGACAGCTTACAATGAGCAGTTCTTC,CASRSGTAYNEQFF,TRBJ2-1,TRBV2,-,TRBD1
TGCGCCAGCAGTATTGGAATGGGCGGGGAGAACTACGAGCAGTACTTC,CASSIGMGGENYEQYF,TRBJ2-7,TRBV5-1,-,-
TGTGCCACCAGTGATCCTGGTTCGACAGGGAGCTCCTACAATGAGCAGTTCTTC,CATSDPGSTGSSYNEQFF,TRBJ2-1,TRBV24-1,-,TRBD1
TGTGCCAGCTCAGGAGGGACAGGCCCTCGCGCTTTCTTT,CASSGGTGPRAFF,TRBJ1-1,TRBV18,-,TRBD1
TGTGCCAGCAGTGAAGGGGGCGGGCGTGCTTTCTTT,CASSEGGGRAFF,TRBJ1-1,TRBV2,-,-
TGTGCCAGCAGTTTGGTGGCTGAAGCTTTCTTT,CASSLVAEAFF,TRBJ1-1,TRBV6-6,-,-
TGTGCCAGCAGCCGAGGGGACAATCAGCCCCAGCATTTT,CASSRGDNQPQHF,TRBJ1-5,TRBV3-1/TRBV3-2,-,-
TGCAGCGTTGAAGATCGTGGGCAGGGGGCGAACGAGCAGTACTTC,CSVEDRGQGANEQYF,TRBJ2-7,TRBV29-1,few,TRBD1
-,CAREVGRGNEKLFF,TRBJ1-4,TRBV21-1,-,-
TGTGCCACGACCTACCAAGACAGGGGAGATGAAGCTTTCTTT,CATTYQDRGDEAFF,TRBJ1-1,TRBV10-3,-,TRBD1
TGCGCCAGCAGCCATCATATAGCGGGAGGAAATTACGAGCAGTACTTC,CASSHHIAGGNYEQYF,TRBJ2-7,TRBV4-1,-,TRBD2
TGTGCCAGCAGTTCGACCCCACTCACTGAAGCTTTCTTT,CASSSTPLTEAFF,TRBJ1-1,TRBV7-3,-,-
TGTGCCTGGAGCTCCGACAGGGGCGCTAACTATGGCTACACCTTC,CAWSSDRGANYGYTF,TRBJ1-2,TRBV30,-,TRBD1
TGCGCCAGCAGCTTGTTAGCGGGAGGGGACAATGAGCAGTTCTTC,CASSLLAGGDNEQFF,TRBJ2-1,TRBV5-1,-,TRBD2
TGTGCCACCAGCAGAAAGACCTTGGGGGAGACGGGCTACAATGAGCAGTTCTTC,CATSRKTLGETGYNEQFF,TRBJ2-1,TRBV15,-,-
TGTGCCAGCAGCGTAGCACTAGCGGACTACAATGAGCAGTTCTTC,CASSVALADYNEQFF,TRBJ2-1,TRBV9,once,TRBD2
TGTGCCAGCAGCTCCCGACAGGCCACCTCTGGAAACACCATATATTTT,CASSSRQATSGNTIYF,TRBJ1-3,TRBV7-9,-,-
TGTGCCACCAGACAGTCCGGGGAGACCCAGTACTTC,CATRQSGETQYF,TRBJ2-5,TRBV19,-,-
TGCGCCAGCAGTGAGGTAGGGGCAGCTAATTCACCCCTCCACTTT,CASSEVGAANSPLHF,TRBJ1-6,TRBV10-2,-,-
TGTGCCAGCAGCTTAGGGGGGGCGCGAGCCTACGAGCAGTACTTC,CASSLGGARAYEQYF,TRBJ2-7,TRBV5-4,-,-
TGTGCCAGCAGTTACTCAGAAGTGAACACTGAAGCTTTCTTT,CASSYSEVNTEAFF,TRBJ1-1,TRBV6-5,-,-